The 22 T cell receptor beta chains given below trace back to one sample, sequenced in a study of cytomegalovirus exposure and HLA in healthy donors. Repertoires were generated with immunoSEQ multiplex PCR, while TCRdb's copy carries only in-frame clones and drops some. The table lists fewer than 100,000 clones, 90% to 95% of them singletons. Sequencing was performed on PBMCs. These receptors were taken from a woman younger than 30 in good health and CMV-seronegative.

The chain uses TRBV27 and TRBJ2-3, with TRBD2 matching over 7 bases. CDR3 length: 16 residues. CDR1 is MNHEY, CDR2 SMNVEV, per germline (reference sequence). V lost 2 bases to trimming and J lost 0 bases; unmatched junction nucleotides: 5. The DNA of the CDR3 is TGTGCCAGCAGTTTAGGGGAGGGAGGTAGCACAGATACGCAGTATTTT. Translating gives CASSLGEGGSTDTQYF.

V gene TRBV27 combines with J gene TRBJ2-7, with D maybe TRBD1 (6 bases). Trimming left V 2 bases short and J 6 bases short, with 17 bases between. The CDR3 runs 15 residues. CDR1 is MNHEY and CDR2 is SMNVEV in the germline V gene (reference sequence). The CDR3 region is CASSLNTGMTSEQYF. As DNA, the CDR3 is TGTGCCAGCAGTTTAAATACAGGGATGACCTCCGAGCAGTACTTC.

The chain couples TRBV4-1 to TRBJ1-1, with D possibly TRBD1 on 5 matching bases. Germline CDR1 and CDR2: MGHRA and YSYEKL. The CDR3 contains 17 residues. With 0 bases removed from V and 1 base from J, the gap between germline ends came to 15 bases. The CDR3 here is CASSQDYGLGGNTEAFF. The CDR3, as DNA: TGCGCCAGCAGCCAAGATTATGGGCTGGGGGGGAACACTGAAGCTTTCTTT.

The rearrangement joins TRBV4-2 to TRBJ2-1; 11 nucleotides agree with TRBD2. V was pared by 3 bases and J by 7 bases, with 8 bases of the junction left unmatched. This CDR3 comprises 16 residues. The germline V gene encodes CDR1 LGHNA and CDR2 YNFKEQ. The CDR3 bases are TGTGCCAGCAGCCATTACCTAGCGGGGGGTCAAAATGAGCAGTTCTTC. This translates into CASSHYLAGGQNEQFF.

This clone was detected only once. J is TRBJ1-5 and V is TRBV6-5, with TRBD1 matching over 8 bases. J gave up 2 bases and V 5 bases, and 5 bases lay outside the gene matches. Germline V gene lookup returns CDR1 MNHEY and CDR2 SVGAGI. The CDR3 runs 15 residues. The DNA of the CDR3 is TGTGCCAGCAGTCAGGGACAGGCGGGCAATCAGCCCCAGCATTTT. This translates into CASSQGQAGNQPQHF.

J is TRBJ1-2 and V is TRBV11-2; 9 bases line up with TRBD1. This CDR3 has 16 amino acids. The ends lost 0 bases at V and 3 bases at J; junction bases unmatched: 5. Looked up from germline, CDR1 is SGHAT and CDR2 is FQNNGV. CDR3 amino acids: CASSLDTGGGDYGYTF. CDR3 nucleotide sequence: TGTGCCAGCAGCTTAGATACAGGGGGCGGCGACTATGGCTACACCTTC.

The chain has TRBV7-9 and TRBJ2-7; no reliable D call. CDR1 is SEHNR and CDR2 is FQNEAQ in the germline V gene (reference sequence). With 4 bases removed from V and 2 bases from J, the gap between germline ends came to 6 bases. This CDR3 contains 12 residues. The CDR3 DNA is TGTGCCAGCAGCTCCGCGGCCTACGAGCAGTACTTC. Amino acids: CASSSAAYEQYF.

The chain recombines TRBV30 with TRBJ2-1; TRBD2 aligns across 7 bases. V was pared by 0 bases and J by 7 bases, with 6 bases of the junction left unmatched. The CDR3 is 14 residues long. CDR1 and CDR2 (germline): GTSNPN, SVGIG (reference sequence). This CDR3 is CAWSVMASGNEQFF. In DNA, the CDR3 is TGTGCCTGGAGTGTAATGGCTAGCGGTAATGAGCAGTTCTTC.

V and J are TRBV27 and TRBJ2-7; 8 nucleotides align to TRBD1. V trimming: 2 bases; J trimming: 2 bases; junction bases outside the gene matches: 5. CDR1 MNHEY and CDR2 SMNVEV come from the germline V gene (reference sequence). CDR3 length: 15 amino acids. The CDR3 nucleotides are TGTGCCAGCAGTTTAGCGACAGGGGCTACCTACGAGCAGTACTTC. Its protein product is CASSLATGATYEQYF.

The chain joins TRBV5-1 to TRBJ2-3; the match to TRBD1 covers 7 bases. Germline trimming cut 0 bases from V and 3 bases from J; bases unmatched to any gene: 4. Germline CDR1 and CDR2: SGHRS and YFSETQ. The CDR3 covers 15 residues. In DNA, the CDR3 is TGCGCCAGCAGCTTGGTAGGGGGCGGTACAGATACGCAGTATTTT. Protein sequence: CASSLVGGGTDTQYF. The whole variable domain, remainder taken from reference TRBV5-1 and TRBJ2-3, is KAGVTQTPRYLIKTRGQQVTLSCSPISGHRSVSWYQQTPGQGLQFLFEYFSETQRNKGNFPGRFSGRQFSNSRSEMNVSTLELGDSALYLCASSLVGGGTDTQYFGPGTRLTVL.

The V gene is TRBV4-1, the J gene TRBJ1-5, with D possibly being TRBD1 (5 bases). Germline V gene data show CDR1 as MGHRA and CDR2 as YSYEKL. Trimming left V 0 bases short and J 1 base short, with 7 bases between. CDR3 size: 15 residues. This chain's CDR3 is CASSQDDRSNQPQHF. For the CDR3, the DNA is TGCGCCAGCAGCCAAGATGACAGAAGCAATCAGCCCCAGCATTTT.

As DNA, the CDR3 is TGTGCCAGCAGCTTGACAGGGTCCTACGAGCAGTACTTC. It translates to CASSLTGSYEQYF. V gene TRBV5-5 combines with J gene TRBJ2-7; possible D gene TRBD1, 6 bases. The CDR3 length is 13 residues. V lost 1 base, J lost 1 base, and 6 bases lay in between. CDR1 SGHKS and CDR2 YYEKEE come from the germline V gene (reference sequence).

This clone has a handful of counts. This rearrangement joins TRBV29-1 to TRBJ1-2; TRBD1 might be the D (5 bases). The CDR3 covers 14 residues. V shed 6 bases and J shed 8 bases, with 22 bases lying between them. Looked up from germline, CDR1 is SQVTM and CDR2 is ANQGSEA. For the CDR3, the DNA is TGCAGCGTGTTGGGTATCGAGTGGGGGGAGGGCTACACCTTC. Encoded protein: CSVLGIEWGEGYTF.

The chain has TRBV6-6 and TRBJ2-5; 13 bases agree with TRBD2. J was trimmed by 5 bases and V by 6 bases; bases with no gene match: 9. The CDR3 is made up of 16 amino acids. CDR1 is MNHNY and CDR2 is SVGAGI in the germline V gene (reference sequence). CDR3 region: CASSFRTSGSVETQYF. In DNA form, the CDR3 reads TGTGCCAGCAGCTTCCGGACTAGCGGGAGTGTTGAGACCCAGTACTTC.

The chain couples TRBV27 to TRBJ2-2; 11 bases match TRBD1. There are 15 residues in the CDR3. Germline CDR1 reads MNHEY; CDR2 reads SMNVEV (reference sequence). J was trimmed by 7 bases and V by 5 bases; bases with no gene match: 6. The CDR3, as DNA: TGTGCCAGCAGTGCCTGGACAGGGGGCGGCGGGGAGCTGTTTTTT. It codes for CASSAWTGGGGELFF.

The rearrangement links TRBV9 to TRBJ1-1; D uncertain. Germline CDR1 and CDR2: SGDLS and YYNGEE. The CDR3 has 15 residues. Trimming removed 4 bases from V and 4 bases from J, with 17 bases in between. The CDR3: CASSPPGRLGTEAFF. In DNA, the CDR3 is TGTGCCAGCAGCCCCCCCGGGAGGTTAGGCACTGAAGCTTTCTTT. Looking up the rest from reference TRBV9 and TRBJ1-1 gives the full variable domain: DSGVTQTPKHLITATGQRVTLRCSPRSGDLSVYWYQQSLDQGLQFLIQYYNGEERAKGNILERFSAQQFPDLHSELNLSSLELGDSALYFCASSPPGRLGTEAFFGQGTRLTVV.

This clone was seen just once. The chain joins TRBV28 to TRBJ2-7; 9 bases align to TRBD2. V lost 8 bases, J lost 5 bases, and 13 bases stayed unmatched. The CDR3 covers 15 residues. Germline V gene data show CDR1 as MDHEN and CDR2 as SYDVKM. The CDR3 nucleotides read TGTGCCAGCCTCAGGGGAGCGGGAGGTATTAACGAGCAGTACTTC. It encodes CASLRGAGGINEQYF.

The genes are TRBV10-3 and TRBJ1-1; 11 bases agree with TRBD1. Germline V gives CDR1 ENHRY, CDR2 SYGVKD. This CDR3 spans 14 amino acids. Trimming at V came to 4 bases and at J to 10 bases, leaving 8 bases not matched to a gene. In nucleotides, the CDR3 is TGTGCCATCAGTGGACCTGGACAGGGGGCTGCAGCTTTCTTT. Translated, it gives CAISGPGQGAAAFF.

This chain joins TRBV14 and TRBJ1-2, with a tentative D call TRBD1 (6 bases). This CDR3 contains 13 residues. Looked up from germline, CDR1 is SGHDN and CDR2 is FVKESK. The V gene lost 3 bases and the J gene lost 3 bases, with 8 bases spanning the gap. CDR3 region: CASSHRTDYGYTF. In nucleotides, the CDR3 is TGTGCCAGCAGCCACCGGACAGACTATGGCTACACCTTC.

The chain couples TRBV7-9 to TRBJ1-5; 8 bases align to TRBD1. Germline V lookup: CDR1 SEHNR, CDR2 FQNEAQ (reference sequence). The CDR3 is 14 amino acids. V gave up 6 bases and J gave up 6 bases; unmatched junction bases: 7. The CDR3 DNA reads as TGTGCCAGCAGTGCACAGGGGGAGCGTCAGCCCCAGCATTTT. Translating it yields CASSAQGERQPQHF.

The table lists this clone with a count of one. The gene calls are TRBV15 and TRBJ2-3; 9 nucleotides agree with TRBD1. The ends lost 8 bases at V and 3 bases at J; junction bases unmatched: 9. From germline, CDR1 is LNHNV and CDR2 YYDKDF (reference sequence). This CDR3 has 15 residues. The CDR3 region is CATSGGTGWTDTQYF. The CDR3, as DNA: TGTGCCACCTCCGGCGGGACAGGGTGGACAGATACGCAGTATTTT. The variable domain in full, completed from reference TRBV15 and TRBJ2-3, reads DAMVIQNPRYQVTQFGKPVTLSCSQTLNHNVMYWYQQKSSQAPKLLFHYYDKDFNNEADTPDNFQSRRPNTSFCFLDIRSPGLGDTAMYLCATSGGTGWTDTQYFGPGTRLTVL.

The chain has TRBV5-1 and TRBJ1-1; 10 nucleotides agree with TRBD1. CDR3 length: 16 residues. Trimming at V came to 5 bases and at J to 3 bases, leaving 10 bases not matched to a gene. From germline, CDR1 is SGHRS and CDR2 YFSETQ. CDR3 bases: TGCGCCAGCAGACCCCTGACAGGGGGCCTGGACACTGAAGCTTTCTTT. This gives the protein CASRPLTGGLDTEAFF.